Below, one T cell receptor (beta chain) is given with its context. This clone occurred a few times. What antigen it recognizes has not been identified. No per-base quality is available; no much larger clone lies one base away. Counted from cysteine to phenylalanine, this CDR3 has 12 amino acids. Just the 36-base CDR3 DNA is kept, in frame starting at base 1. CDR1 and CDR2, looked up from the germline V gene, are MNHEY and SVGAGI. V drops 4 bases and J drops 6 bases, leaving 9 bases in between. The library was prepared using the immunoSEQ multiplex PCR assay. The immuneACCESS repertoire file appears here via TCRdb, limited to in-frame rearrangements. These files lack a portion of the clones; in checked studies, under half of the deficit traces to unresolved V genes, and the cause of the others is not known. The sample profile shows 170,000 or so clones; roughly 90% of them were found once. 1.1% to 1.5% of the sample comes from the top ten.

The data are from a study of control samples from healthy donors and cancer patients (TCRdb year 2020). The sample was blood. The V and J segments used are TRBV6-5 and TRBJ1-1; no D gene is confidently identified. This TCR was recovered from a woman between 45 and 60 years old in good health. The sequenced DNA: TGTGCCAGCAGTTCTTATCCCCCTGAAGCTTTCTTT. Its coded protein is CASSSYPPEAFF.